This T cell receptor (beta chain) was identified during a study of T cells in localized non-small cell lung cancer. Remarks on this clone: Its antigen is unknown.

Regarding the study as a whole: Within adjacent lung there appeared a median around 55 of the top 100 tumor clones. Higher T cell density in the blood was associated with longer overall survival, whereas higher adjacent-lung clonality associated with shorter survival.

Data came from immunoSEQ multiplex PCR; TCRdb stores just in-frame clones and leaves some out. The data hold 75,000 to 95,000 clones, with 87% observed a single time. The V end lost 4 bases, the J end lost 7 bases, and 11 bases lay between the germline ends. Germline assignment: CDR1 MNHEY and CDR2 SVGAGI. This CDR3 spans 14 amino acids. The material sequenced was peripheral blood, taken before any cancer treatment. The sequence came from a man between 40 and 70 years old with stage I squamous cell lung carcinoma. The rearrangement uses TRBV6-5 and TRBJ1-6, with a possible D match to TRBD1 (5 bases). CDR3 loop: CASSLLGGNSPLHF. In DNA, the CDR3 is TGTGCCAGCAGTTTACTGGGGGGGAATTCACCCCTCCACTTT.